Below are 26 T cell receptor beta chains sequenced from a single sample in a study of neurological immune-mediated disorders. TCRdb redid the calling of the 5' RACE reads with MiXCR, one entry per CDR3 protein. The data contain tens of thousands of distinct CDR3 sequences, about 13% of them singletons. Sequences were obtained from PBMCs. These TCRs come from a woman in her sixties with HTLV-1-associated myelopathy (HAM/TSP).

This clonotype was observed at least ten times. The rearrangement joins TRBV20-1 to TRBJ2-1, with TRBD2 identical over 9 bases. The CDR3 is 14 amino acids. V gave up 6 bases and J gave up 0 bases; unmatched junction bases: 3. Germline V gene data show CDR1 as DFQATT and CDR2 as SNEGSKA (reference sequence). The CDR3 here is CSAAGGISYNEQFF. The CDR3 nucleotides are TGCAGTGCCGCGGGGGGGATCTCCTACAATGAGCAGTTCTTC.

This clonotype was detected a few times. The V and J genes are TRBV23-1 and TRBJ2-7; 8 bases line up with TRBD1. TRBV23-1 is sorted into the ORF group, with uncertain function. The J segment lost 2 bases and the V segment lost 3 bases, leaving 6 bases of the junction unmatched. The CDR3 is 15 residues long. CDR3 DNA: TGCGCCAGCAGTCAGGGGGACAGGTTCACCTACGAGCAGTACTTC. Translated, it gives CASSQGDRFTYEQYF.

The gene calls are TRBV7-9 and TRBJ2-7; 9 nucleotides align to TRBD1. Germline assignment: CDR1 SEHNR and CDR2 FQNEAQ (reference sequence). This CDR3 is built from 15 residues. V was clipped by 5 bases and J by 3 bases; unmatched bases: 8. The CDR3 bases are TGTGCCAGCAGCCTGGGACAGGGCCTTCTCTACGAGCAGTACTTC. This encodes CASSLGQGLLYEQYF.

This clonotype was observed many times. The chain links TRBV29-1 to TRBJ2-3; D is perhaps TRBD2 (7 bases). This CDR3 spans 17 amino acids. Germline V gene data show CDR1 as SQVTM and CDR2 as ANQGSEA. Trimming cost V 3 bases and J 5 bases, with 24 bases left between them. The CDR3 protein is CSVEVTGRGARIDTQYF. CDR3 coding DNA: TGCAGCGTTGAGGTAACCGGTCGGGGGGCGAGGATAGATACGCAGTATTTT.

This clonotype was counted only a few times. The chain joins TRBV30 to TRBJ1-1; D uncertain. Germline V gene sequence: CDR1 GTSNPN, CDR2 SVGIG (reference sequence). CDR3 length: 13 residues. The V end lost 4 bases, the J end lost 1 base, and 10 bases lay between the germline ends. CDR3 sequence reads: CAWTTGRNTEAFF. In DNA, the CDR3 is TGTGCCTGGACTACCGGGAGGAACACTGAAGCTTTCTTT.

The sample holds many counts of this clonotype. This chain links TRBV9 with TRBJ1-1; TRBD1 might be the D (5 bases). Trimming took off 2 bases at V and 6 bases at J, with 20 bases between the two ends. CDR3 length: 16 amino acids. Germline CDR1 is SGDLS and CDR2 is YYNGEE. The CDR3 nucleotides are TGTGCCAGCAGCGTTCGAACCGGGACCCCAGGCGCTGAAGCTTTCTTT. It codes for CASSVRTGTPGAEAFF.

In this sample, this clonotype turned up many times. The chain has TRBV6-1 and TRBJ1-6; the D gene is possibly TRBD1 (5 bases). The germline CDR1 and CDR2 sequences are MNHNS and SASEGT. V gave up 3 bases and J gave up 7 bases, with 16 bases separating them. CDR3 length: 16 amino acids. The chain's CDR3 is CASSDPGQGSNSPLHF. In DNA form, the CDR3 reads TGTGCCAGCAGTGACCCGGGGCAGGGTTCAAATTCACCCCTCCACTTT.

This clonotype was seen many times. The chain joins TRBV5-1 to TRBJ2-7; D possibly uses TRBD1 or TRBD2 (5 bases each). The V and J ends lost 5 bases and 0 bases respectively, with 9 bases between them. This CDR3 has 13 residues. CDR1 SGHRS and CDR2 YFSETQ come from the germline V gene. The CDR3 DNA reads TGCGCCAGCAGAAAAGGGACCTCCTACGAGCAGTACTTC. Translated, it gives CASRKGTSYEQYF.

The V call is TRBV5-4, the J call TRBJ2-3; D is possibly TRBD2 (7 bases). Germline-derived CDR1 and CDR2 are SGHNT and YYREEE (reference sequence). The CDR3 covers 18 residues. Trimming removed 2 bases from V and 3 bases from J, with 22 bases in between. DNA for the CDR3: TGTGCCAGCAGCTTAGGGACGATAGGGGGGGGAAGAACAGATACGCAGTATTTT. The encoded protein is CASSLGTIGGGRTDTQYF. Looking up the rest from reference TRBV5-4 and TRBJ2-3 gives the full variable domain: ETGVTQSPTHLIKTRGQQVTLRCSSQSGHNTVSWYQQALGQGPQFIFQYYREEENGRGNFPPRFSGLQFPNYSSELNVNALELDDSALYLCASSLGTIGGGRTDTQYFGPGTRLTVL.

This clonotype was detected ten times or more. This chain uses TRBV12-5 with TRBJ1-5; 7 positions agree with TRBD1. The CDR3 has 15 amino acids. J gave up 0 bases and V 6 bases, and 5 bases lay outside the gene matches. Germline V gives CDR1 LGHNT, CDR2 FRNRAP. The CDR3 sequence: CASGQGGYSNQPQHF. The DNA for the CDR3 is TGTGCTAGTGGGCAGGGGGGTTATAGCAATCAGCCCCAGCATTTT.

This clonotype was picked up many times. The chain carries TRBV20-1 and TRBJ2-1; TRBD2 matches at 10 bases. Germline trimming cut 4 bases from V and 5 bases from J; bases unmatched to any gene: 17. Germline lookup yields CDR1 DFQATT and CDR2 SNEGSKA (reference sequence). This CDR3 comprises 18 residues. In DNA, the CDR3 is TGCAGTGCTACGTCTAGCGGGAGAGTATTCCTCCAAGACAATGAGCAGTTCTTC. It yields the protein CSATSSGRVFLQDNEQFF.

At least ten counts were recorded for this clonotype. This chain connects TRBV20-1 to TRBJ1-1; 9 nucleotides align to TRBD1. V was pared by 6 bases and J by 1 base, with 6 bases of the junction left unmatched. This CDR3 is 14 amino acids long. The germline V gene has CDR1 DFQATT and CDR2 SNEGSKA (reference sequence). The CDR3 nucleotides are TGCAGTGCCCGGAGGACAGGGGAGAACACTGAAGCTTTCTTT. This sequence encodes CSARRTGENTEAFF.

This clonotype was counted a few times. The rearrangement links TRBV6-1 to TRBJ2-4; D is unresolved. V was pared by 0 bases and J by 6 bases, with 15 bases between. The CDR3 loop spans 16 amino acids. The germline gives CDR1 MNHNS, CDR2 SASEGT. Here the CDR3 DNA reads TGTGCCAGCAGTGAAGCCACTCGATTAGGCGGAAACATTCAGTACTTC. This gives the protein CASSEATRLGGNIQYF.

This clonotype was detected many times. The chain employs TRBV7-2 and TRBJ2-3; D is undetermined. V lost 2 bases and J lost 5, with 14 bases in between. Germline V gene lookup returns CDR1 SGHTA and CDR2 FQGNSA. This CDR3 region has 15 residues. CDR3 nucleotide sequence: TGTGCCAGCAGCTTAATCGGCTCCCCGGGAGATACGCAGTATTTT. Translated: CASSLIGSPGDTQYF. Filled out from reference TRBV7-2 and TRBJ2-3, the complete variable domain reads GAGVSQSPSNKVTEKGKDVELRCDPISGHTALYWYRQSLGQGLEFLIYFQGNSAPDKSGLPSDRFSAERTGGSVSTLTIQRTQQEDSAVYLCASSLIGSPGDTQYFGPGTRLTVL.

This clonotype was detected ten times or more. The genes are TRBV4-1 and TRBJ1-1; D ambiguous. The CDR3 has 15 residues. The V gene lost 0 bases and the J gene lost 6 bases, with 14 bases spanning the gap. CDR1 MGHRA and CDR2 YSYEKL come from the germline V gene. The CDR3 coding sequence is TGCGCCAGCAGCCAAGATGTCGGGTTTCGGGCTGAAGCTTTCTTT. Translated, it gives CASSQDVGFRAEAFF.

By share, this clonotype counts as medium-sized. The chain has TRBV4-2 and TRBJ2-1; the match to TRBD2 covers 8 bases. The J segment lost 8 bases and the V segment lost 4 bases, leaving 1 base of the junction unmatched. Germline-derived CDR1 and CDR2 are LGHNA and YNFKEQ. This CDR3 is 12 amino acids long. The CDR3 reads CASSPTSDEQFF. Written as DNA, the CDR3 is TGTGCCAGCAGCCCGACTAGCGATGAGCAGTTCTTC.

The gene calls are TRBV9 and TRBJ2-1, with 9 bases aligning to TRBD2. The CDR3 has 15 amino acids. The V segment lost 2 bases and the J segment 4 bases; nucleotides outside the gene matches: 4. CDR1 is SGDLS and CDR2 is YYNGEE in the germline V gene. CDR3 protein: CASSVGGGVYNEQFF. The CDR3 DNA reads as TGTGCCAGCAGCGTCGGCGGGGGGGTATACAATGAGCAGTTCTTC.

This clonotype was detected only once. This chain connects TRBV6-6 to TRBJ2-4, with TRBD2 as a possible D gene (5 bases). Germline CDR1 MNHNY, CDR2 SVGAGI (reference sequence). The CDR3 length is 13 residues. V was cut by 3 bases and J by 8 bases, with 11 bases left in between. The chain's CDR3 is CASSYAKEDIQYF. The CDR3 DNA reads as TGTGCCAGCAGTTATGCTAAGGAGGACATTCAGTACTTC.

The table lists this clonotype with many counts. The rearrangement uses TRBV29-1 and TRBJ2-3; the match to TRBD1 covers 8 bases. The J segment lost 2 bases and the V segment lost 7 bases, leaving 11 bases of the junction unmatched. Germline V CDR1 and CDR2: SQVTM, ANQGSEA. This CDR3 spans 15 amino acids. The CDR3 sequence is CSARGAGGLTDTQYF. The CDR3 DNA follows: TGCAGCGCCAGGGGAGCAGGGGGCCTCACAGATACGCAGTATTTT.

This clonotype is judged medium-sized. The chain joins TRBV2 to TRBJ1-5, with D possibly TRBD1 on 6 matching bases. The germline V gene has CDR1 SNHLY and CDR2 FYNNEI. V dropped 4 bases and J dropped 3 bases, with 7 bases sitting between them. This CDR3 comprises 13 residues. The CDR3 DNA reads as TGTGCCAGCAGTGGGGGGCCCAATCAGCCCCAGCATTTT. It codes for CASSGGPNQPQHF.

This clonotype came up many times. The V gene is TRBV5-5, the J gene TRBJ1-1; perhaps TRBD1 as D (5 bases). The CDR3 spans 18 residues. Looked up from germline, CDR1 is SGHKS and CDR2 is YYEKEE (reference sequence). V was shortened by 5 bases and J by 1 base, with 24 bases between the two germline ends. CDR3 protein: CASRTENFLGHSNTEAFF. CDR3 DNA sequence: TGTGCCAGCAGGACTGAGAATTTTCTTGGACACTCGAACACTGAAGCTTTCTTT.

Ten or more counts support this clonotype. The CDR3 nucleotides read TGCGCCAGCAGCTTGGAGCGCGGGGGGGAGCATGAGCAGTTCTTC. Protein sequence: CASSLERGGEHEQFF. The J gene is TRBJ2-1, the V gene TRBV5-1; 9 nucleotides line up with TRBD2. Germline V gives CDR1 SGHRS, CDR2 YFSETQ. The length of the CDR3 is 15 residues. V lost 0 bases and J lost 8; bases outside the gene matches: 6.

This clonotype was counted ten times or more. The chain couples TRBV20-1 to TRBJ2-1, with D unresolved. Deletions cut 0 bases from V and 4 bases from J, with 13 bases between. Germline V gene sequence: CDR1 DFQATT, CDR2 SNEGSKA (reference sequence). The CDR3 length is 15 residues. CDR3 nucleotide sequence: TGCAGTGCTAGAGATCCCCTGCAGTTTTACAATGAGCAGTTCTTC. It codes for CSARDPLQFYNEQFF.

In its sample, this clonotype was seen many times. The chain has TRBV5-1 and TRBJ2-3; possibly TRBD2 for D (6 bases). The V and J ends lost 0 bases and 6 bases respectively, with 14 bases between them. The CDR3 covers 15 residues. Germline V lookup: CDR1 SGHRS, CDR2 YFSETQ. CDR3 nucleotide sequence: TGCGCCAGCAGCTTGGAGGGCAGGGCGGGGGATACGCAGTATTTT. Its translation: CASSLEGRAGDTQYF.

The sample holds many counts of this clonotype. The chain combines TRBV20-1 with TRBJ2-1, with TRBD2 as a possible D gene (6 bases). Trimming stripped 3 bases from V and 10 bases from J, with 13 bases between. Germline lookup yields CDR1 DFQATT and CDR2 SNEGSKA (reference sequence). This CDR3 is 12 amino acids long. DNA for the CDR3: TGCAGTGCTAGGGGGGACGGAGGGGAGCAGTTCTTC. Its translation: CSARGDGGEQFF.

This clonotype showed up many times. The gene calls are TRBV7-9 and TRBJ2-3; D gene unclear. CDR3 size: 17 residues. From germline, CDR1 is SEHNR and CDR2 FQNEAQ (reference sequence). V lost 3 bases and J lost 4, with 20 bases in between. CDR3 loop: CASSLVLLPKGPDTQYF. The CDR3 DNA reads as TGTGCCAGCAGCTTGGTCCTATTACCGAAAGGGCCAGATACGCAGTATTTT.